This T cell receptor beta chain was documented in a study of T cell clones after liver transplantation. For this clone: The sample carries other DNA sequences with the same CDR3.

Using immunoSEQ multiplex PCR, the repertoire was profiled, and TCRdb retains in-frame clones only, with some absent. The sample records tens of thousands of clones, approximately 87% being singletons. The TCR originated in a human patient who received a liver transplant. The T cells may partly be graft donor cells. Material: CD8+ T cells from blood, obtained 12 months after liver transplant.

This CDR3 is CASSQGTPPYNEQFF. The CDR3 DNA sequence: TGCGCCAGCAGCCAGGGGACACCGCCCTACAATGAGCAGTTCTTC. The gene calls are TRBV4-1 and TRBJ2-1, with D perhaps TRBD1 (6 bases). V dropped 3 bases and J dropped 2 bases, with 11 bases sitting between them. Germline V gene sequence: CDR1 MGHRA, CDR2 YSYEKL. The CDR3 is made up of 15 amino acids.